The clone carrying this T cell receptor beta chain has just one count. The data originate from a study of cytomegalovirus exposure and HLA in healthy donors. The PCR used 60 Vbeta and 13 Jbeta primers. Some clones are missing from TCRdb's copy, which holds only in-frame ones; the method was immunoSEQ multiplex PCR. The sample holds roughly 150,000 clones, 76% seen once. Looked up from germline, CDR1 is SGHRS and CDR2 is YFSETQ. This CDR3 has 13 residues. With V trimmed by 5 bases and J by 6 bases, 4 bases remained unmatched. This TCR derives from a male donor in good health and CMV-seronegative. The sample consisted of PBMCs. This rearrangement joins TRBV5-1 to TRBJ2-3; TRBD1 matches 9 bases. The CDR3 spells CASRGQGADTQYF. The CDR3 coding sequence is TGCGCCAGCAGGGGACAGGGAGCGGATACGCAGTATTTT.